Listed below are T cell receptor beta chains from one sample, sequenced in a study of radiation and T cells in renal cell carcinoma. TCRdb's copy holds only in-frame clones and misses some; the assay was immunoSEQ multiplex PCR. The sample gives 150,000 to 190,000 clones, roughly 90% of which show up once; under 15% is in the top ten. The material sequenced was blood, taken from a patient whose treatment included radiotherapy and nephrectomy. Every receptor here comes from a woman aged 50 to 65 with renal cell carcinoma. CDR3s include the opening cysteine and the closing phenylalanine or tryptophan.

v_call | cdr3_aa
TRBV4-1 | CASSQGLTENTEAFF
TRBV13 | CASSLSPRGYREMNEKLFF
TRBV5-4 | CASSARAPGAPETQYF
TRBV18 | CASSDRQGLSYEQYF
TRBV7-3 | CASSSHGTDYSNQPQHF
TRBV19 | CATGTVGNTIYF
TRBV7-9 | CASSFRSGQDTGELFF
TRBV18 | CASSPLADTQYF
TRBV9 | CASSAGGSNQPQHF
TRBV2 | CASSEYGTENSPLHF
TRBV7-2 | CASSLTGGEQYF
TRBV19 | CASSTGADTEAFF
TRBV6-6 | CASSYSWGYTF
TRBV7-2 | CASSLEGPRGELFF
TRBV9 | CASSPRPGTGNTGELFF
TRBV18 | CASSPPRGREETQYF
TRBV6-1 | CASRGGETQYF
TRBV19 | CASSIVGLGRCLKEQYF
TRBV5-1 | CASSLALVTDTQYF
TRBV7-2 | CASSKETSLNEQFF
TRBV7-9 | CASSLPVSDLLHF
TRBV19 | CASSSQGGTEAFF